This TCR beta chain is drawn from a study of T-cell reconstitution after alpha-beta-depleted transplantation in children. The germline CDR1 and CDR2 sequences are SGDLS and YYNGEE. With 4 bases removed from V and 0 bases from J, the gap between germline ends came to 8 bases. This CDR3 has 14 amino acids. The TCRbeta library incorporated unique molecular identifiers. Using its own MiXCR run on the PCR reads, TCRdb lists one record per CDR3 protein. In the table there are hundreds of thousands of distinct CDR3 sequences, 16% of which are singletons. This clonotype was recorded a few times. The receptor comes from a human donor who donated a stem cell graft to a child with acute myeloid leukemia. Sequenced here: PBMCs from the stem cell graft donor, sampled from the stem cell graft. The chain couples TRBV9 to TRBJ2-1; a weak D match, TRBD2 (5 bases). The CDR3 spells CASSQEGSYNEQFF. The CDR3 DNA sequence: TGTGCCAGCAGCCAAGAGGGCTCCTACAATGAGCAGTTCTTC.